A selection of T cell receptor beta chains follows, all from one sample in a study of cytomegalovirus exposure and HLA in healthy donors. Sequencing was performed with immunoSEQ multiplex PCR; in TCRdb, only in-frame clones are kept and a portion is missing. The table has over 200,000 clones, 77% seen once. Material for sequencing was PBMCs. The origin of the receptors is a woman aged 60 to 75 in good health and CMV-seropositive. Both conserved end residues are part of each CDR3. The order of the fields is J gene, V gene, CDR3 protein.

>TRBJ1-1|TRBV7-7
CASSLDLNTEAFF
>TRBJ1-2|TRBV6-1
CASSAVNYGYTF
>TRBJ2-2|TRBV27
CASSLMAVTGELFF
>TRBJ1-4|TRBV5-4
CASSLDMADEKLFF
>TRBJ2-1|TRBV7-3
CASSPSSTGQLSNEQFF
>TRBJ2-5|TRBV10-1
CATDRGLETQYF
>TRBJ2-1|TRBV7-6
CASSLVAGRSNEQFF
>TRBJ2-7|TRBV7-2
CASSLGGAGSPYEQYF
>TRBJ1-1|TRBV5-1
CASSLQGQNTEAFF
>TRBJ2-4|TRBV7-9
CASSPHGIAKNIQYF
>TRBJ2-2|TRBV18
CASSPAVVNTGELFF
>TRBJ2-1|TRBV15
CATSREGGGTYNEQFF
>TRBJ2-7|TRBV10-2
CASSDTGTSVDEQYF
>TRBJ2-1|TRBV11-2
CASSFSGGQGEQFF
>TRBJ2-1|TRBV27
CASSFQGGSYNEQFF
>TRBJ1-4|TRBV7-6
CASSLGAGRSEKLFF
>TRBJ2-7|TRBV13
CASSFKGLAGHYEQYF
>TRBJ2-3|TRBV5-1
CASTHGSGGGVDTQYF
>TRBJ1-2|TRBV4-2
CASSHGDTYGYTF
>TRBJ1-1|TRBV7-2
CASSRSGTEAFF
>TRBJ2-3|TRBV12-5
CASGLGGTDTQYF
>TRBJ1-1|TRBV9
CASSVEGTDEAFF
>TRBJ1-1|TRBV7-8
CASSFYGGNTEAFF
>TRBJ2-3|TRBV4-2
CASSQDNSGGGTDTQYF
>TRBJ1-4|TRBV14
CASSQVLFGGPNEKLFF
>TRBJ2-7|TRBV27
CASSLIFGGAYEQYF
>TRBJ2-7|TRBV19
CASSITPGQGLAEPNYEQYF
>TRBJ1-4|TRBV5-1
CASSLYQGEEKLFF
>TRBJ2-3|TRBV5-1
CASSPGGTGVLMAQYF
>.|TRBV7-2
CASSWNSYEQYF
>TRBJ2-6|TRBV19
CASRGQAFSGANVLTF
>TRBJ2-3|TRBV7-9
CASSLDLAGADTQYF
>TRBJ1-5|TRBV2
CASSPGGREQPQHF
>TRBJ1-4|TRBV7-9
CAIHRGGNEKLFF
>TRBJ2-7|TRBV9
CASSVEGQNSEQYF
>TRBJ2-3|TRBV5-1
CASSLEGGEADTQYF
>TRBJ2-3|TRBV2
CASSEMSGQGTASTDTQYF
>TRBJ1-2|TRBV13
CASSTSAGARNYGYTF
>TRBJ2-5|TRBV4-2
CASSQDRLTGQKKRETQYF
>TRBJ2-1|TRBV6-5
CASSYYRGNEQFF
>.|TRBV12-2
CASRLAMDTYEQYF
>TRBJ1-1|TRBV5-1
CASSEQGNTEAFF
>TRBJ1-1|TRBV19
CASSIQEGTEAFF
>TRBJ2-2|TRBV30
CAWSPIGQGVLRTGELFF
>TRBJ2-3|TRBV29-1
CSVGGGVTDTQYF
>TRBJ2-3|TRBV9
CASSPMASGADTQYF
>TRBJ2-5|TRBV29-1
CSVNSGRETQYF
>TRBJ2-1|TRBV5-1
CASSLVLAGKNNEQFF
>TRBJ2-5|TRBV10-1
CASSEPGASQETQYF
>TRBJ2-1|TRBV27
CASSSLAGTYNEQFF
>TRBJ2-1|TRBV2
CASSPDRGLNEQFF
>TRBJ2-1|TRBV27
CASRPWEGQAYEQFF
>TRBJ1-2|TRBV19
CASSIDPSWTANYGYTF
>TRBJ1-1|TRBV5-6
CASSIYRGPNMNTEAFF
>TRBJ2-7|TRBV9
CASSGLGTAYEQYF
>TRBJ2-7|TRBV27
CASSLSSSGLYEQYF
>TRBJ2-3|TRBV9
CASSVLGGGGRTDTQYF
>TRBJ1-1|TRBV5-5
CASSGRQGARTEAFF
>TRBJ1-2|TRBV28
CASSLVAGLGYGYTF
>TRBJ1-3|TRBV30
CAWSPQATSGNTIYF